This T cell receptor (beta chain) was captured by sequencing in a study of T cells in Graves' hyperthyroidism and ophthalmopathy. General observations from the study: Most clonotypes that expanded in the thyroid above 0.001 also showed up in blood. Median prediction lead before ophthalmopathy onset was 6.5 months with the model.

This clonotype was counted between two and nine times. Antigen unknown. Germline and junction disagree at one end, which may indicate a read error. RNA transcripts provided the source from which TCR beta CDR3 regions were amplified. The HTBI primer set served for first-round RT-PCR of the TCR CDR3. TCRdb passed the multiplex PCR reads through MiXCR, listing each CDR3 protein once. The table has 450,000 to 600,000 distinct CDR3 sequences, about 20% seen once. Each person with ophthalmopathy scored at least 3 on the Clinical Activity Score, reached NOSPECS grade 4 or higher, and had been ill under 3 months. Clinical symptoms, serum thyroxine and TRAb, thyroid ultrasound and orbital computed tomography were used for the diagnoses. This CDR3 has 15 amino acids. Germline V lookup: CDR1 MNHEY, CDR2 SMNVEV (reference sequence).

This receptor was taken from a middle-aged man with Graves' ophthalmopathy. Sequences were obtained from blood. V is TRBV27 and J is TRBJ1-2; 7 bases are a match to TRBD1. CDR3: CTSSLRTGSGVGYTF. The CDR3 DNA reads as TGTACCAGCAGTTTACGGACAGGTTCAGGGGTGGGCTACACCTTC.